Shown below are 8 T cell receptor beta chains from a single sample sequenced in a study of T cell responses to AZD1222 COVID-19 vaccine. Some clones are missing from TCRdb's copy, which holds only in-frame ones; the method was immunoSEQ multiplex PCR. The sample has some 120,000 clones; over 80% are singletons. The sequences come from peripheral blood, collected on day 0 of AZD1222 vaccination. All receptors derive from an adult in good health.

This clone was observed a single time. The V gene is TRBV7-9, the J gene TRBJ1-1; tentatively, D is TRBD1 (5 bases). With 1 base removed from V and 5 bases from J, the gap between germline ends came to 8 bases. Germline loops: CDR1 SEHNR, CDR2 FQNEAQ (reference sequence). This CDR3 is 13 amino acids long. CDR3 residues: CASSLVEGTEAFF. CDR3 DNA: TGTGCCAGCAGCTTAGTTGAGGGGACTGAAGCTTTCTTT.

V and J are TRBV27 and TRBJ1-4; D might be TRBD1 (5 bases). V shed 3 bases and J shed 0 bases, with 11 bases lying between them. CDR3 length: 16 residues. Germline V lookup: CDR1 MNHEY, CDR2 SMNVEV (reference sequence). The CDR3 nucleotides read TGTGCCAGCAGTTTTCGGGGCCGTTCAACTAATGAAAAACTGTTTTTT. This codes for CASSFRGRSTNEKLFF.

The chain recombines TRBV19 with TRBJ2-7, with TRBD2 as a possible D gene (6 bases). CDR1 is LNHDA, CDR2 SQIVND, per germline (reference sequence). This CDR3 spans 15 amino acids. Trimming shortened V by 4 bases and J by 1 base, and 14 bases separated the two germline ends. The CDR3 region is CASSRVSSESYEQYF. The CDR3 nucleotides read TGTGCCAGTAGTAGAGTGTCTAGCGAGTCCTACGAGCAGTACTTC.

The chain combines TRBV9 with TRBJ1-1; 9 positions match TRBD1. The trim removed 4 bases at V and 1 base at J, leaving 8 bases unmatched. This CDR3 is built from 16 residues. Looked up from germline, CDR1 is SGDLS and CDR2 is YYNGEE. The CDR3: CASSPGQGIGNTEAFF. The CDR3 DNA is TGTGCCAGCAGCCCAGGACAGGGGATCGGGAACACTGAAGCTTTCTTT.

DNA of the CDR3: TGTGCCATCAGTCCCGGGACAGGCGACAAACTGTTTTTT. Amino acid sequence: CAISPGTGDKLFF. The chain couples TRBV10-3 to TRBJ1-4, with 8 bases lining up with TRBD1. The CDR3 covers 13 residues. CDR1 is ENHRY, CDR2 SYGVKD, per germline. V was pared by 5 bases and J by 11 bases, with 7 bases of the junction left unmatched.

The DNA for the CDR3 is TGTGCCAGCAGCGCCGCGGGACAGTACTACAATGAGCAGTTCTTC. This codes for CASSAAGQYYNEQFF. The chain links TRBV9 to TRBJ2-1, with D possibly matching TRBD1 (7 bases). Germline V CDR1 and CDR2: SGDLS, YYNGEE. The CDR3 loop spans 15 amino acids. Trimming removed 3 bases from V and 3 bases from J, with 13 bases in between.

The CDR3, as DNA: TGTGCCTGGATGAGGGGGAGCACAGATACGCAGTATTTT. This translates into CAWMRGSTDTQYF. The V and J genes are TRBV30 and TRBJ2-3; TRBD1 is a possible D gene (6 bases). The CDR3 spans 13 residues. CDR1 and CDR2 from the germline V gene are GTSNPN and SVGIG (reference sequence). Trimming removed 4 bases from V and 0 bases from J, with 8 bases in between.

This rearrangement joins TRBV25-1 to TRBJ1-1; D uncertain. The CDR3 length is 15 residues. V was pared by 5 bases and J by 0 bases, with 13 bases between. Germline CDR1 MGHDK, CDR2 SYGVNS. The CDR3 loop is CASSTLRELNTEAFF. The CDR3, as DNA: TGTGCCAGCAGTACACTACGGGAATTGAACACTGAAGCTTTCTTT. The variable domain in full, with the rest retrieved from reference TRBV25-1 and TRBJ1-1, is EADIYQTPRYLVIGTGKKITLECSQTMGHDKMYWYQQDPGMELHLIHYSYGVNSTEKGDLSSESTVSRIRTEHFPLTLESARPSHTSQYLCASSTLRELNTEAFFGQGTRLTVV.